This TCR beta chain was recorded in a study of cytomegalovirus exposure and HLA in healthy donors (dated by TCRdb to about 2017). Broadly, across the study: An earlier analysis of 587 of the donors reported 276 Gb of sequence data and 117 million unique TCR beta sequences obtained from roughly 170 million T cells. Alongside the repertoire data, information on donor age, sex, ethnicity and CMV serostatus was compiled. HLA typing included class I and class II loci at four-digit resolution. Five DR-DQ haplotypes were handled as single units for association and clustering, since linkage in the cohort was strong. The study was designed to test whether signatures of past pathogen exposure could be identified by cataloging public T cell receptors. Typing coverage differed by locus: A, B, C, DRB1 and DQB1 were typed in roughly 629-630 donors, DQA1 in around 500, DPA1 in nearly 610, and DPB1 in around 440. In addition to the first cohort of approximately 650 subjects, a separate validation cohort of approximately 120 different subjects was used. Rather than drawing on any new phenotypic data, the later analysis identified candidate immune exposures from TCR beta sequences and the way those sequences occurred across donors. An earlier analysis of 587 of the donors used high-throughput TCR beta sequencing to judge whether each TCR beta V gene segment behaved as functional or pseudogenic. Genome-wide SNP genotypes for about 65% of the roughly 670 donors were used in a later genetic analysis, which treated that subset as a discovery cohort. Of the approximately 400 genotyped donors, approximately 80% were placed in the genetic ancestry cluster associated with self-reported Caucasian donors. The study used immunosequencing to profile the T cell repertoires of some 600 subjects and linked those repertoires to cytomegalovirus serostatus. Across approximately 400 genotyped donors of the cohort, an average of about 250,000 unique TCR beta nucleotide sequences per donor were sequenced, and approximately 17% of those sequences were non-productive. A later analysis re-examined previously published TCR beta repertoires from more than 650 donors and added high-resolution HLA genotyping to investigate patterns of TCR occurrence. The study combined high-throughput TCR immunosequencing, statistical association of individual TCRs with disease status, and machine learning to predict cytomegalovirus infection status. All discovery cohort repertoires had been generated on a single sequencing platform. An early release that covered about 600 HLA-typed donors contained approximately 300 gigabases of sequencing data and approximately 85 million unique TCR sequences. Findings and caveats that apply to the study as a whole: Compared with equally common non-associated chains, HLA-associated TCR beta chains in a later analysis were more clonally expanded and had lower generation probabilities. An earlier analysis of approximately 500 of the donors showed that most TCR beta V segments appeared in productive rearrangements either about 90% or about 30% of the time, which broadly matched IMGT annotations. A later genetic analysis reported fewer N-insertions in productive TCRs among donors in an Asian-associated ancestry cluster than the 666-donor mean. A further reported finding was that TCR beta sequences accurately predicted the HLA-A and HLA-B alleles for most subjects in the first cohort. A later analysis found that TCR association rates varied across HLA loci, with DRB1 alleles showing the most associated TCRs and HLA-C alleles the fewest. The classifier was reported to diagnose cytomegalovirus status with high specificity and sensitivity in both the original cohort and the validation cohort. The authors suggested that the approach could potentially be extended to other disease states and immunological phenotypes. Assigning TCR associations to individual alleles was difficult when HLA alleles, especially DR and DQ, strongly co-occurred. While some public TCRs were present in many individuals, most TCR sequences turned up only very rarely across donors. Roughly uniform sequencing depth across donors was assumed in presence/absence analyses, although this assumption may not hold. Some IMGT-functional V segments, including TRBV6-2 and TRBV6-3, could not be distinguished by the 87-base-pair reads and were therefore excluded. A total of around 150 TCR beta chains were listed by the study as associated with cytomegalovirus. In vitro tests confirmed that a few of the cytomegalovirus-associated TCR beta chains recognize cytomegalovirus antigens. Because counts were too low, some 16 rarely observed V segments, including chromosome 9 orphons, were excluded from the earlier analysis of around 590 of the donors. A later genetic analysis associated a missense DCLRE1C variant with V-gene and J-gene trimming of TCR beta chains, and an independent cohort replicated the association. Only TCR beta chains were sequenced in this cohort, and the absence of alpha or paired-chain data limited detectable features. Linkage disequilibrium might explain the correlated functional status among segregating V segments, but an unknown experimental factor could not be ruled out. HLA typing was unavailable for some donors at each locus, so association tests used only the typed subset. Several of the top co-occurrence clusters appeared to be linked to parvovirus B19, influenza, CMV and Epstein-Barr virus, according to a later analysis. In a later analysis, some 18,000 TCR beta sequences were associated with specific HLA alleles at a false discovery rate of 0.05. According to a later analysis, most CMV-associated TCR beta chains appeared to be HLA-restricted, and the HLA associations seemed to be driven largely by CMV exposure. The only immune exposure information available for the cohort was CMV serostatus. A cluster of highly shared sequence variants was judged likely to represent a technical artifact of the sequencing pipeline.

The library was built by means of the immunoSEQ multiplex PCR assay. For the multiplex PCR, a mixture combining 60 forward primers for TCR Vbeta segments and 13 reverse primers for TCR Jbeta segments was used. Amplification of the CDR3 region of rearranged TCR beta genes was performed with a multiplex PCR assay on genomic DNA. The amplified TCR beta libraries were sequenced on the Illumina HiSeq System as 87-base-pair reads. In the authors' own workflow: Across the roughly 600 repertoires, a later analysis counted 78 million or so unique TCR beta chains, around 10 million of which were shared by at least two donors. A nearest-neighbor algorithm error-corrected the raw reads and collapsed the reads into unique sequences, merging closely related sequences to remove PCR and sequencing errors. CDR3 sequences were aligned to IMGT reference sequences to assign V, D and J gene segments. Each retained sequence needed at least a six-nucleotide match to both a V gene segment and a J gene segment. Rearrangements were called productive when the CDR3 lacked stop codons and stayed in frame with V and J; all others were non-productive. Following IMGT convention, CDR3 was defined as the stretch from the second conserved V-encoded cysteine to the conserved J-encoded phenylalanine. In an earlier analysis of more than 550 of the donors, sequences lacking an unambiguous match to a single V gene segment were excluded. An earlier analysis of fewer than 750 of the donors called V segments functional above 56.7% productive rearrangements and segregating when the between-donor standard deviation exceeded 5%. To diagnose cytomegalovirus status from the catalog of TCR beta chain sequences, a statistical classification framework was built. V and J gene assignment, in a later analysis, came from comparing TCR nucleotide sequences with IMGT/GENE-DB human TR gene sequences. Using the TCRdist pipeline, a later analysis assigned CDR3 sequences along with most-parsimonious VDJ recombination scenarios. In a later analysis, every TCR beta chain was defined by the combination of its CDR3 amino acid sequence and its V-gene family, and reads without a unique V-gene family were dropped. As a way to deal with suspected cross-contamination and a sequencing artifact, a later analysis dropped over 550 nucleotide sequences that were highly shared and had low generation probability. A later analysis calculated a clonal expansion index for each public chain from normalized within-repertoire ranks of inferred template counts. A later analysis computed generation probabilities with a VDJ recombination model fitted to out-of-frame rearrangements, and checked the results against IGoR. A later analysis scored TCR-TCR, TCR-HLA and TCR-CMV co-occurrence with hypergeometric tests, applying a repertoire-size bias correction to TCR pairs. In a later analysis, false discovery rates were estimated by permuting HLA or CMV assignments 20 times. In a later analysis, co-occurring TCRs were grouped using DBSCAN, and TCRdist sequence similarity was added for clustering within HLA-allele-positive subsets. Co-occurrence clustering excluded repertoires with fewer than 30,000 or more than 120,000 public chains, plus five with anomalous nucleotide sharing. This is the immuneACCESS table as TCRdb keeps it, with only in-frame sequences that have V and J called. A part of the clones is gone; compared with another copy, unresolved V genes explain less than half, and the rest is unexplained. V, J and clone size are taken as reported in that table, and D and trimming were inferred from the DNA itself. Here the sample has 120,000 or so clones; 80% occur a single time. The ten largest clones represent 1% to 1.5% of the sample.

The cohort consisted of 670 or so healthy bone marrow donors. Cohort members were all nominally healthy when sampled, although unrecorded immune exposures were likely present. The donor tested CMV seronegative, placing the donor among the 352 seronegative members of the cohort. A peripheral blood sample was provided by each donor, and peripheral blood mononuclear cells were used for TCR beta sequencing. Genomic DNA was extracted from the blood cell samples with the Qiagen DNeasy Blood Extraction Kit. The germline V and J ends show losses of 6 bases and 2 bases respectively, and no gene match explains 5 bases of the junction. Measured from the cysteine to the phenylalanine, the CDR3 is 14 residues long. Solely the CDR3 DNA is kept, with 42 bases framed from the first base. CDR1 and CDR2, per the germline V gene (reference sequence), are MNHEY and SMNVEV. With respect to this clone: It has no known antigen specificity. Base qualities are not provided; no much larger clone lies one nucleotide away.

This TCR was recovered from a female donor in good health and CMV-seronegative. Sequenced: PBMCs. The V gene is TRBV27 and the J gene is TRBJ2-7, and TRBD1 matches 9 of the central bases. The CDR3 reads CASSRQGVPYEQYF. The DNA is as follows: TGTGCCAGCAGCCGACAGGGGGTACCCTACGAGCAGTACTTC.